The clone carrying this T cell receptor beta chain has only one observation. Its antigen remains unidentified. This entry belongs to a study of blood T cells in healthy people across ages. A second PCR of roughly 7 to 11 cycles used a sample-barcoded 5' primer and a J-beta primer mix. A template-switch adaptor with 12 random nucleotides tagged each cDNA molecule. MiXCR, applied by TCRdb to the 5' RACE reads, yields one record per CDR3 protein. The table has roughly 800,000 distinct CDR3 sequences, about three fifths seen once. General study points: Higher diversity and more naive CD4+ cells were features of long-lived donors, compared to aged donors. Considered underestimates were the diversity estimates obtained from one million T cells.

Germline loops: CDR1 SGHTA, CDR2 FQGNSA. The CDR3 length is 13 residues. The chain is built from TRBV7-2 and TRBJ2-4, with a weak D call TRBD2 (6 bases). The end of the DNA fits TRBJ2-5 better, so the J call may be wrong. The clonotype comes from a man younger than 45 in good health. The specimen was blood. The CDR3 is CASSTGSRETQYF. For the CDR3, the DNA is TGTGCCAGCAGCACCGGGAGTCGGGAGACCCAGTACTTC.